The 6 T cell receptor beta chains in this list originate from one sample, sequenced in a study of T-cell reconstitution after alpha-beta-depleted transplantation in children. TCRbeta library construction was performed incorporating unique molecular identifiers. One entry per CDR3 protein, called by TCRdb with MiXCR from the PCR reads. Among fewer than 1 million distinct CDR3 sequences listed, about 15% were seen once. The sequencing used PBMCs, mostly from graft donor cells, collected 360 days after TCRalphabeta/CD19-depleted stem cell transplant. These receptors were obtained from a male patient aged 10 to 17 who had a stem cell transplant for acute lymphoblastic leukemia, so the T cells may come from the graft donor.

The CDR3 nucleotides read TGTGCCAGCGGAGGACCCCAAGAGACCCAGTACTTC. This gives the protein CASGGPQETQYF. This rearrangement joins TRBV7-9 to TRBJ2-5, with D possibly being TRBD2 (5 bases). The CDR3 is made up of 12 amino acids. CDR1 SEHNR and CDR2 FQNEAQ come from the germline V gene (reference sequence). Trimming took 8 bases from V and 1 from J, leaving 8 bases between them.

J is TRBJ2-7 and V is TRBV5-5; 7 bases line up with TRBD2. CDR1 SGHKS and CDR2 YYEKEE come from the germline V gene (reference sequence). The CDR3 is 14 amino acids. V shed 2 bases and J 4 bases; nucleotides not matched to a gene: 6. The CDR3 region has the DNA TGTGCCAGCAGCTTCCGGGAGGTGCGGTACGAGCAGTACTTC. Encoded protein: CASSFREVRYEQYF.

On this clonotype: It is likely a read error, because the conserved phenylalanine at the end of the CDR3 is missing. CDR3 sequence (DNA): TGTGCCAGCATCCCTCCAGGGGCAGGGGTTAATGGAAACACCATATATTGT. Amino acid sequence: CASIPPGAGVNGNTIYC. The chain carries TRBV11-1 and TRBJ1-3; D perhaps matches TRBD1 (6 bases). The CDR3 totals 17 residues. Deletions cut 7 bases from V and 3 bases from J, with 22 bases between. Per the germline V gene, CDR1 is SGHAT and CDR2 is FQDESV (reference sequence).

The chain couples TRBV7-3 to TRBJ2-1; possible D gene TRBD1, 5 bases. V lost 2 bases and J lost 6, with 14 bases in between. Germline V gene lookup returns CDR1 SGHTA and CDR2 FQGTGA. The CDR3 length is 15 residues. The DNA for the CDR3 is TGTGCCAGCAGCTTATTCAGGGCATCTGTCAATGAGCAGTTCTTC. This gives the protein CASSLFRASVNEQFF.

This chain links TRBV3-1 with TRBJ2-1; 10 bases map to TRBD2. J lost 8 bases, V lost 3 bases, and 10 bases had no gene match. CDR3 length: 16 residues. Per the germline V gene, CDR1 is LGHDT and CDR2 is YNNKEL (reference sequence). CDR3 in DNA: TGTGCCAGCAGCCACGACCGCGGGACTAGCGTCGATGAGCAGTTCTTC. Translating gives CASSHDRGTSVDEQFF.

The V gene is TRBV20-1, the J gene TRBJ2-3; 8 bases agree with TRBD2. The CDR3 loop spans 14 amino acids. Germline V gene lookup returns CDR1 DFQATT and CDR2 SNEGSKA (reference sequence). Trimming cost V 6 bases and J 4 bases; bases outside gene matches: 9. Written as DNA, the CDR3 is TGCAGTGCAACCCCCGGGAGGGCCTCAGATACGCAGTATTTT. It translates to CSATPGRASDTQYF.